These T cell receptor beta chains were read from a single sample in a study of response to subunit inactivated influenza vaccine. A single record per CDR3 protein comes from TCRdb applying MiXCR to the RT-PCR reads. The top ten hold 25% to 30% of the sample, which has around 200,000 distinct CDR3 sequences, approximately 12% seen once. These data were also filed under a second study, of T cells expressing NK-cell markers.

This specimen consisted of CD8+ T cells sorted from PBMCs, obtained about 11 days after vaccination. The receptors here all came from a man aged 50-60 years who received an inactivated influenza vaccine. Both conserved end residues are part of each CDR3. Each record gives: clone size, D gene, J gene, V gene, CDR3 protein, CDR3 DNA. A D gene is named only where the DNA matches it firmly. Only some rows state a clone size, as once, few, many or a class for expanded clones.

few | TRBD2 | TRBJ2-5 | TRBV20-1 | CSARLAGGEETQYF | TGCAGTGCTAGACTAGCGGGGGGGGAAGAGACCCAGTACTTC
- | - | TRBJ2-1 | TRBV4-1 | CASSQEIGVDEQFF | TGCGCCAGCAGCCAAGAAATAGGGGTTGATGAGCAGTTCTTC
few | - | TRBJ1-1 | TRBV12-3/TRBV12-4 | CASSLWGLNTEAFF | TGTGCCAGCAGTTTATGGGGGCTGAACACTGAAGCTTTCTTT
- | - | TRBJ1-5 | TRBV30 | CAWSDRYEALNQPQHF | TGTGCCTGGAGTGATAGATACGAAGCCCTCAATCAGCCCCAGCATTTT
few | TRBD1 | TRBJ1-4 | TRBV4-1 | CASSQGPGTGERLFF | TGCGCCAGCAGCCAGGGTCCCGGGACAGGGGAACGGCTGTTTTTT
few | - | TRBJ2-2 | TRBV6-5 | CASSYVTGNTGELFF | TGTGCCAGCAGTTACGTGACAGGAAACACCGGGGAGCTGTTTTTT
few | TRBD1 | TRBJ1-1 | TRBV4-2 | CASSQVGTGRGTEAFF | TGTGCCAGCAGCCAAGTGGGGACAGGAAGGGGGACTGAAGCTTTCTTT
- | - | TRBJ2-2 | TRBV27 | CASSLSGSGELFF | TGTGCCAGCAGTTTATCCGGGTCCGGGGAGCTGTTTTTT
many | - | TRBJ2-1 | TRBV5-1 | CASSSNSGIRSYNEQFF | TGCGCCAGCAGCTCAAACTCCGGGATCCGCTCCTACAATGAGCAGTTCTTC
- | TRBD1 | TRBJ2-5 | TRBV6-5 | CASSYSWDRGQETQYF | TGTGCCAGCAGTTACTCTTGGGACAGGGGGCAAGAGACCCAGTACTTC
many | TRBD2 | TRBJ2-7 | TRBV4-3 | CASSQVSSGTRSNEQYF | TGCGCCAGCAGCCAAGTATCTAGCGGGACGAGATCGAACGAGCAGTACTTC
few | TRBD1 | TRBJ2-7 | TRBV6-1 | CASSDGTDYEQYF | TGTGCCAGCAGTGACGGGACAGACTACGAGCAGTACTTC
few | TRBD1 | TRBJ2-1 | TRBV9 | CASSALRDRAIHEQFF | TGTGCCAGCAGCGCGTTACGGGACAGGGCGATCCATGAGCAGTTCTTC
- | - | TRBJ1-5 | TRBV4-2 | CASSQEWQGGNQPQHF | TGTGCCAGCAGCCAAGAATGGCAGGGTGGCAATCAGCCCCAGCATTTT
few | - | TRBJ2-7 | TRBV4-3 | CASSQAGGSGYEQYF | TGCGCCAGCAGCCAAGCCGGAGGGAGTGGGTACGAGCAGTACTTC
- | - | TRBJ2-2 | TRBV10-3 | CAISDWAGGTGELFF | TGTGCCATCAGTGATTGGGCAGGTGGCACCGGGGAGCTGTTTTTT
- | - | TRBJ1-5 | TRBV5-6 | CASSLGGSLAQPQHF | TGTGCCAGCAGCTTGGGGGGATCCCTTGCGCAGCCCCAGCATTTT
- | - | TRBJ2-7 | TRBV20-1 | CSATGTFDYEQYF | TGCAGTGCAACCGGGACCTTCGATTACGAGCAGTACTTC
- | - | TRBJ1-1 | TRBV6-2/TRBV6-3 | CASSYGGRTEAFF | TGTGCCAGCAGTTACGGGGGGAGGACTGAAGCTTTCTTT
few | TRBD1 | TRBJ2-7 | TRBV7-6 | CASSLAQGVYEQYF | TGTGCCAGCAGCTTAGCACAGGGGGTCTACGAGCAGTACTTC
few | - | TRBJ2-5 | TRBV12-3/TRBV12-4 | CASSPAGADQETQYF | TGTGCCAGCAGTCCGGCCGGAGCGGACCAAGAGACCCAGTACTTC
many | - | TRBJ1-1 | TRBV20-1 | CSARDIQGTEAFF | TGCAGTGCTAGAGATATCCAGGGCACTGAAGCTTTCTTT
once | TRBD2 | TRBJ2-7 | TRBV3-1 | CGSSQVTGGSEQYF | TGTGGCAGCAGCCAAGTAACGGGAGGAAGCGAGCAGTACTTC
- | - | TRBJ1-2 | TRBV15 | CATSTPAGSGYTF | TGTGCCACCAGCACCCCGGCGGGCTCTGGCTACACCTTC
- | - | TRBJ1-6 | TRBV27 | CASSPLGYNSPLHF | TGTGCCAGCAGTCCCCTAGGGTATAATTCACCCCTCCACTTT
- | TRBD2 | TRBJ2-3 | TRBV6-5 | CASSYGGRPTDTQYF | TGTGCCAGCAGTTACGGCGGGAGGCCCACAGATACGCAGTATTTT
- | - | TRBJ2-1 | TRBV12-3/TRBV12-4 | CASSFFPGDGEQFF | TGTGCCAGCAGTTTTTTCCCGGGAGATGGTGAGCAGTTCTTC
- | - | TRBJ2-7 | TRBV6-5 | CASSSTGHPFKQYF | TGTGCCAGCAGTTCGACGGGACATCCCTTCAAGCAGTACTTC
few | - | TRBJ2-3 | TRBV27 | CASSSLGAGGFTDTQYF | TGTGCCAGCAGTTCCCTTGGGGCAGGGGGGTTCACAGATACGCAGTATTTT
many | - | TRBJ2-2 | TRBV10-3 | CAISEQGTGELFF | TGTGCCATCAGTGAGCAGGGCACCGGGGAGCTGTTTTTT
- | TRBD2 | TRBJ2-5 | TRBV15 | CATSRDTEGGPESQYF | TGTGCCACCAGCAGAGATACGGAGGGAGGGCCGGAGTCCCAGTACTTC
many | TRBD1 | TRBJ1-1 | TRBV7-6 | CASSRGQTNTEAFF | TGTGCCAGCAGCCGGGGACAGACGAACACTGAAGCTTTCTTT
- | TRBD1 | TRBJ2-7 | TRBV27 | CASSLWQGAEQYF | TGTGCCAGCAGTTTATGGCAGGGGGCCGAGCAGTACTTC
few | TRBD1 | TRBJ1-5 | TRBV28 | CASSFQGASNQPQHF | TGTGCCAGCAGTTTCCAGGGGGCGTCGAATCAGCCCCAGCATTTT
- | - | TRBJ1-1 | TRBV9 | CASSVEDRNTEAFF | TGTGCCAGCAGCGTAGAAGACAGAAACACTGAAGCTTTCTTT
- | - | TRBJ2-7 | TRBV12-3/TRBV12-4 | CASSLGLAPTYEQYF | TGTGCCAGCAGTTTAGGTCTAGCGCCGACCTACGAGCAGTACTTC
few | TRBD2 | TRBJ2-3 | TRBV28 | CASSWRSLLGLLLAGADTQYF | TGTGCCAGCAGTTGGCGTTCCTTACTGGGCCTATTACTAGCGGGAGCGGATACGCAGTATTTT
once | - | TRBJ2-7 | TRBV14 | CASSPGWGAYEQYF | TGTGCCAGCAGCCCAGGTTGGGGGGCCTACGAGCAGTACTTC
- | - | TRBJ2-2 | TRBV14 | CASSQEPVGELFF | TGTGCCAGCAGCCAAGAACCCGTAGGGGAGCTGTTTTTT
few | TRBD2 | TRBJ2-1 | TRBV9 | CASSVNSGLADNEQFF | TGTGCCAGCAGCGTAAATTCGGGACTAGCAGACAATGAGCAGTTCTTC